The present T cell receptor (beta chain) was sequenced within a study of T-cell reconstitution after alpha-beta-depleted transplantation in children. Overall study results and limits: Reported findings indicate that, about two months after transplant, alpha-beta T cells came from several hundred expanded clones, which were derived from non-depleted graft cells. From newly produced T cells came most of the T-cell counts and diversity one year after transplant. For some patients, TCRbeta diversity was high at day 60 because of recipient T cells and thymic progenitors that survived.

A TCRbeta library incorporating unique molecular identifiers was prepared. From the PCR reads, TCRdb called clonotypes with MiXCR, one entry per CDR3 protein. The profile shows 200,000 to 250,000 distinct CDR3 sequences, under 8.5% of them singletons. On this clonotype itself: Antigen specificity is unknown.

V lost 0 bases to trimming and J lost 3 bases; unmatched junction nucleotides: 3. CDR1 and CDR2 (germline): DFQATT, SNEGSKA (reference sequence). This CDR3 is 15 amino acids long. The source was PBMCs, collected before TCRalphabeta/CD19-depleted stem cell transplant. This TCR was recovered from a boy between 2 and 15 years old with acute lymphoblastic leukemia, due to receive a stem cell transplant. This chain joins TRBV20-1 and TRBJ2-7; 12 bases fit TRBD2. Written as DNA, the CDR3 is TGCAGTGCTAGAGATACTAGCGGGGGGCTCTACGAGCAGTACTTC. Translation gives CSARDTSGGLYEQYF.